Listed here are 8 T cell receptor beta chains from one sample, sequenced in a study of T cell repertoires in cytomegalovirus infection. These receptors are not linked to any known antigen. One entry per CDR3 protein results from TCRdb running MiXCR on the reads. The repertoire consists of more than 35,000 distinct CDR3 sequences, with approximately 52% occurring once and the leading ten covering around 90%. Sample: CD8+ T cells from cultured PBMCs, taken from culture after CMV antigen stimulation. The receptors were gathered from a human donor in good health (CMV status not recorded). Some clones in this sample may be carry-over from other donors' samples.

The sample holds a few counts of this clonotype. The gene calls are TRBV7-6 and TRBJ2-7, with D possibly TRBD1 on 5 matching bases. Trimming cost V 4 bases and J 6 bases, with 13 bases left between them. Germline V gene data show CDR1 as SGHVS and CDR2 as FNYEAQ. This CDR3 has 13 amino acids. This chain's CDR3 is CASSSTQGSEQYF. The CDR3 bases are TGTGCCAGCAGCTCTACTCAGGGATCCGAGCAGTACTTC.

Concerning this clonotype itself: A much larger clonotype is one base distant, so this may be a read error. The CDR3 region is CATSRTGRGLDTDTQYF. Written as DNA, the CDR3 is TGTGCCACCAGCAGGACGGGAAGGGGCCTGGACACAGATACGCAGTATTTT. This chain uses TRBV15 with TRBJ2-3; D is possibly TRBD1 or TRBD2 (5 bases each). Germline-derived CDR1 and CDR2 are LNHNV and YYDKDF (reference sequence). CDR3 length equals 17 residues. The ends were cut back, 3 bases at V and 2 bases at J, with 18 bases in the middle.

This clonotype has a count of ten or more. The V and J genes are TRBV7-2 and TRBJ1-1, with D possibly being TRBD1 (6 bases). Germline V gene data show CDR1 as SGHTA and CDR2 as FQGNSA. The V and J ends lost 4 bases and 7 bases respectively, with 13 bases between them. The CDR3 covers 13 residues. CDR3 sequence reads: CASSSPGQGEAFF. The CDR3 region has the DNA TGTGCCAGCAGCTCCCCGGGACAAGGTGAAGCTTTCTTT.

This clonotype turned up a few times. The rearrangement joins TRBV20-1 to TRBJ2-2, with D possibly TRBD1 on 5 matching bases. Germline V gives CDR1 DFQATT, CDR2 SNEGSKA (reference sequence). The length of the CDR3 is 16 residues. The germline V and J ends were trimmed by 1 base and 5 bases, with 17 bases remaining between them. The CDR3 region has the DNA TGCAGTGCTAGAGTTAGGGCAGGGCCTTATACCGGGGAGCTGTTTTTT. The encoded protein is CSARVRAGPYTGELFF.

This clonotype turned up a few times. The CDR3 reads CASSLTDTNTGELFF. The CDR3 DNA follows: TGTGCCAGCAGCTTAACCGACACGAACACCGGGGAGCTGTTTTTT. The rearrangement links TRBV7-2 to TRBJ2-2, with D uncertain. CDR1 is SGHTA and CDR2 is FQGNSA in the germline V gene. The CDR3 totals 15 residues. V was clipped by 2 bases and J by 0 bases, with 7 bases between them. Together with reference TRBV7-2 and TRBJ2-2, the CDR3 gives the full variable domain: GAGVSQSPSNKVTEKGKDVELRCDPISGHTALYWYRQSLGQGLEFLIYFQGNSAPDKSGLPSDRFSAERTGGSVSTLTIQRTQQEDSAVYLCASSLTDTNTGELFFGEGSRLTVL.

CDR3 nucleotides: TGTGCCAGCAGCCCTCCCGTAAGCTCCTACGAGCAGTACTTC. Translated, it gives CASSPPVSSYEQYF. V is TRBV7-4 and J is TRBJ2-7, with D unclear. The ends were cut back, 5 bases at V and 0 bases at J, with 11 bases in the middle. CDR3 size: 14 residues. Germline lookup yields CDR1 SGHVT and CDR2 SQSDAQ.

The chain's CDR3 is CASSLSLMDTGELFF. The CDR3 nucleotides read TGTGCCAGCAGCTTAAGTCTGATGGACACCGGGGAGCTGTTTTTT. The V and J genes are TRBV7-9 and TRBJ2-2; D remains ambiguous. This CDR3 is built from 15 residues. Trimming stripped 2 bases from V and 3 bases from J, with 10 bases between. Germline V CDR1 and CDR2: SEHNR, FQNEAQ (reference sequence).

The J gene is TRBJ2-5, the V gene TRBV28; 9 bases align to TRBD1. The CDR3 sequence is 15 residues long. The J segment lost 5 bases and the V segment lost 5 bases, leaving 9 bases of the junction unmatched. The germline CDR1 and CDR2 sequences are MDHEN and SYDVKM. CDR3 nucleotide sequence: TGTGCCAGCAGTCGGACAGGGGTCCATGCGGAGACCCAGTACTTC. This codes for CASSRTGVHAETQYF.